This paragraph covers one T cell receptor beta chain sequence. This entry is derived from a study of T cell changes during pregnancy in multiple sclerosis. Profiled with immunoSEQ multiplex PCR; TCRdb holds only in-frame clones, not every one. The data show 50,000 or so clones, roughly 92% seen once. The germline gives CDR1 MNHEY, CDR2 SMNVEV (reference sequence). The V segment lost 5 bases and the J segment 0 bases; nucleotides outside the gene matches: 14. This CDR3 is built from 18 residues. This TCR derives from a female donor with multiple sclerosis, enrolled in a pregnancy study. V gene TRBV27 combines with J gene TRBJ2-7, with 9 bases matching TRBD1. This material consisted of CD4+ T cells from peripheral blood mononuclear cells, taken in the third trimester of pregnancy. This CDR3 is CASSPLPGQGLTSYEQYF. CDR3 nucleotide sequence: TGTGCCAGCAGTCCCCTTCCGGGACAGGGACTAACCTCCTACGAGCAGTACTTC.